The next 3 T cell receptor beta chains were all read from a single sample in a study of relationships among human T cell subsets. From mRNA, alpha and beta CDR3 regions were amplified using semiquantitative ARM-PCR. Exponential amplification used communal superprimers after tagged nested gene-specific primers in ARM-PCR. From the multiplex PCR reads, TCRdb called clonotypes with MiXCR, one entry per CDR3 protein. The sample includes some 7,000 distinct CDR3 sequences, just under 70% of them seen just once. Pooled CD4+ and CD8+ T cells were bead-selected with anti-CD45RA to get naive and transitional cells. Material: naive and transitional (CD45RA+) T cells sorted from blood. The receptor set was obtained from a middle-aged man in good health.

The V call is TRBV4-1, the J call TRBJ1-2; tentatively, D is TRBD1 (6 bases). CDR3 length: 15 residues. The V end lost 3 bases, the J end lost 6 bases, and 17 bases lay between the germline ends. Germline CDR1 and CDR2: MGHRA and YSYEKL. CDR3 in DNA: TGCGCCAGCAGCCATATCCAACAGGGATTCAATGGCTACACCTTC. As protein: CASSHIQQGFNGYTF.

This clonotype appeared a few times. The chain couples TRBV5-1 to TRBJ2-1; the D is unclear. V gave up 3 bases and J gave up 5 bases, with 9 bases separating them. Per germline, CDR1 SGHRS and CDR2 YFSETQ. This CDR3 is built from 13 residues. The CDR3: CASSSVFDNEQFF. DNA for the CDR3: TGCGCCAGCAGCTCGGTCTTCGACAATGAGCAGTTCTTC.

J is TRBJ2-1 and V is TRBV7-9, with TRBD1 matching over 9 bases. The CDR3 has 16 amino acids. After removal of 5 bases from V and 5 bases from J, the junction contained 10 bases not matched to a gene. Germline V lookup: CDR1 SEHNR, CDR2 FQNEAQ (reference sequence). The CDR3 sequence is CASSPRGTGSDNEQFF. In DNA, the CDR3 is TGTGCCAGCAGCCCTCGTGGGACAGGGTCCGACAATGAGCAGTTCTTC.